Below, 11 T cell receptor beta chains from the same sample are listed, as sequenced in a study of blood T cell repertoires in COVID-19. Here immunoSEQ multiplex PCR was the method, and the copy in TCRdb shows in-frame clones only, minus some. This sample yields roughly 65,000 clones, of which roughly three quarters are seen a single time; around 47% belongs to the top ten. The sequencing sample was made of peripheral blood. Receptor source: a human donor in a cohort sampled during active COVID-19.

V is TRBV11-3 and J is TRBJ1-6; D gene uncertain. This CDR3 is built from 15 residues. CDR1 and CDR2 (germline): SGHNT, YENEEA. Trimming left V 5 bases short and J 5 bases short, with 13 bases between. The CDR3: CASSGRQVNNSPLHF. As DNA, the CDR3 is TGTGCCAGCAGCGGTAGGCAGGTGAATAATTCACCCCTCCACTTT. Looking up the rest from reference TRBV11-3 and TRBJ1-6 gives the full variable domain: EAGVVQSPRYKIIEKKQPVAFWCNPISGHNTLYWYLQNLGQGPELLIRYENEEAVDDSQLPKDRFSAERLKGVDSTLKIQPAELGDSAVYLCASSGRQVNNSPLHFGNGTRLTVT.

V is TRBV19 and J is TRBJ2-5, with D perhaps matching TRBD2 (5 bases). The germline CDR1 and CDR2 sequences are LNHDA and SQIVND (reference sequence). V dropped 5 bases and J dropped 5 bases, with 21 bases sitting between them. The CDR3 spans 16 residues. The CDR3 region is CASSARLFRGMETQYF. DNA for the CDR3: TGTGCCAGTAGTGCCCGACTATTTCGCGGAATGGAGACCCAGTACTTC.

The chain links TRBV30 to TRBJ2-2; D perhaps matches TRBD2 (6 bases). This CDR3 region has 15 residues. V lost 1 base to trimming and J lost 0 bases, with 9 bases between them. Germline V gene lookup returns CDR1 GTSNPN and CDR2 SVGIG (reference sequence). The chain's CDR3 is CAWSAGTPNTGELFF. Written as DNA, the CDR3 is TGTGCCTGGAGTGCCGGGACTCCGAACACCGGGGAGCTGTTTTTT.

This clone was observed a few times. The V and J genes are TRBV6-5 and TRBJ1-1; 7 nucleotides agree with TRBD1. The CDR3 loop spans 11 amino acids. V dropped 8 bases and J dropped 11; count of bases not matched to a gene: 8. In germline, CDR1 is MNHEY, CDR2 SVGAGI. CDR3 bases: TGTGCCAGCGGGACAACAGGGGATGCTTTCTTT. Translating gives CASGTTGDAFF.

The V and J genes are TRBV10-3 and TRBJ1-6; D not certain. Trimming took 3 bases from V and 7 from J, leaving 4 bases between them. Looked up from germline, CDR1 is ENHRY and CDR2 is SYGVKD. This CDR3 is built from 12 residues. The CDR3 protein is CAISDQNSPLHF. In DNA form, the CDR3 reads TGTGCCATCAGTGATCAGAATTCACCCCTCCACTTT.

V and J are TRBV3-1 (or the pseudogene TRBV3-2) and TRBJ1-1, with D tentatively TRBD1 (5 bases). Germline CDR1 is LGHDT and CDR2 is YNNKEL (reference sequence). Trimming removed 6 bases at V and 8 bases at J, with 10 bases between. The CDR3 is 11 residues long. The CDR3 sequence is CASRQRQEAFF. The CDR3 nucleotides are TGTGCCAGCAGACAGAGACAGGAAGCTTTCTTT.

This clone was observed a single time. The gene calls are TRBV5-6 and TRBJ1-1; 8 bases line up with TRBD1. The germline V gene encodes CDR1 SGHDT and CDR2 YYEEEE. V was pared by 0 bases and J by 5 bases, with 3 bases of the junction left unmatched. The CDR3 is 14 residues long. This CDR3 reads CASSLVQGGTEAFF. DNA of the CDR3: TGTGCCAGCAGCTTGGTACAGGGGGGGACTGAAGCTTTCTTT.

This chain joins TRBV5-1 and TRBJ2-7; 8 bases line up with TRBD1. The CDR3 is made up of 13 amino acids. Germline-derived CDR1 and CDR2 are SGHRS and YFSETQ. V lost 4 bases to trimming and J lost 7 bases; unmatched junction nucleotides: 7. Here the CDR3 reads CASSRGQAREQYF. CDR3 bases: TGCGCCAGCAGCAGGGGACAGGCCCGAGAGCAGTACTTC.

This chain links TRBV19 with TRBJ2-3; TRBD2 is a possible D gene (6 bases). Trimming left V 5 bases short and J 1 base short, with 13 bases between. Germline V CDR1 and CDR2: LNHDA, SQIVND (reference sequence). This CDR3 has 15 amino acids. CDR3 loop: CASSPLAWGTDTQYF. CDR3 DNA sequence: TGTGCCAGTAGTCCACTAGCTTGGGGCACAGATACGCAGTATTTT.

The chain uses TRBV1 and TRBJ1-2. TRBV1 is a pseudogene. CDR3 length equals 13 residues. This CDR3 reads CTSSQDKPYGYTF. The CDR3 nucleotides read TGCACCAGCAGCCAAGATAAGCCCTATGGCTACACCTTC.

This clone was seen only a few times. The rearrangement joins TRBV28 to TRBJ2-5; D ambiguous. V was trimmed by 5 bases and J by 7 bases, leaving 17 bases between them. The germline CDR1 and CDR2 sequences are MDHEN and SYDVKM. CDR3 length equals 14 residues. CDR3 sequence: CASSPSLPSGTQYF. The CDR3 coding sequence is TGTGCCAGCAGTCCTTCCCTACCGTCGGGGACCCAGTACTTC. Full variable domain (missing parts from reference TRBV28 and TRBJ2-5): DVKVTQSSRYLVKRTGEKVFLECVQDMDHENMFWYRQDPGLGLRLIYFSYDVKMKEKGDIPEGYSVSREKKERFSLILESASTNQTSMYLCASSPSLPSGTQYFGPGTRLLVL.